The subject of this entry is one T cell receptor (beta chain). CDR1 is SGHRS, CDR2 YFSETQ, per germline. The V end lost 4 bases, the J end lost 1 base, and 15 bases lay between the germline ends. The CDR3 is 16 amino acids. The data originate from a study of blood T cell repertoires in COVID-19. Whole-study context: The United States, Italy and Spain were the sources of the acute and convalescent COVID-19 samples. Nucleic acid was either cDNA or gDNA, and it came from T cells, B-cell-depleted T cells, or PBMCs.

Original processing methods: Researchers report that nucleated cell counts were estimated from reference gene primer amplification. Repertoires were generated with immunoSEQ multiplex PCR, while TCRdb's copy carries only in-frame clones and drops some. That table is the source of V, J and clone size, and D and trimming were worked out from the DNA. This repertoire shows more than 110,000 clones, approximately 80% found once; its top ten account for approximately 5%. The material sequenced was peripheral blood. The sequence came from a woman of 80 years or more with active or convalescent COVID-19. The chain couples TRBV5-1 to TRBJ1-3, with D unresolved. This chain's CDR3 is CASSPSGVGSGNTIYF. CDR3 nucleotides: TGCGCCAGCAGCCCCAGCGGAGTGGGGTCTGGAAACACCATATATTTT.